This entry describes one TCR beta chain. The source of the sample is a study of blood T cell repertoires in COVID-19. Overall study context: Sources were T cells, B-cell-depleted T cells, or PBMCs; the material itself was cDNA or gDNA.

V gave up 1 base and J gave up 5 bases, with 12 bases separating them. The CDR3 spans 15 residues. Germline CDR1 is KGHSH and CDR2 is LQKENI. This table comes from immunoSEQ multiplex PCR, and its TCRdb copy is limited to in-frame clones, with some not included. The sample records around 150,000 clones, roughly 84% being singletons. The sequencing sample was made of peripheral blood. The clonotype comes from a man between 65 and 85 years old with acute or convalescent COVID-19. This chain joins TRBV18 and TRBJ2-1; D might be TRBD1 (5 bases). For the CDR3, the DNA is TGTGCCAGCTCACCACGTGCGACAGCCGACAATGAGCAGTTCTTC. This encodes CASSPRATADNEQFF.